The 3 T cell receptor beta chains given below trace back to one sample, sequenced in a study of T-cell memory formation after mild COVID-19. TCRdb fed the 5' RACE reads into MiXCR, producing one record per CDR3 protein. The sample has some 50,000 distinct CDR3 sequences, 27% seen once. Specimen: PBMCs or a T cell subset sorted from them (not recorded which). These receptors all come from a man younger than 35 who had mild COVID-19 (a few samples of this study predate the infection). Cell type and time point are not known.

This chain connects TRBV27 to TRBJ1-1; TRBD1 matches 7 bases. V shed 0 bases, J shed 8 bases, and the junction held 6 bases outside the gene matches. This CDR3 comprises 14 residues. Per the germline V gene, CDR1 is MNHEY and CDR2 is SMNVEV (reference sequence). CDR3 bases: TGTGCCAGCAGTTTATCGGATACAGGGGACGAAGCTTTCTTT. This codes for CASSLSDTGDEAFF.

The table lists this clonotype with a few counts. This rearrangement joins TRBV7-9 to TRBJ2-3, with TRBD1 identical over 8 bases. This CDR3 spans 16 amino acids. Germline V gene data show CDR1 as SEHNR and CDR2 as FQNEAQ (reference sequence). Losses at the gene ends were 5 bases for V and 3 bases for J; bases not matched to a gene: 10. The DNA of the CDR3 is TGTGCCAGCAGCCCCACCCAGGGGGCCCTAACAGATACGCAGTATTTT. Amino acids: CASSPTQGALTDTQYF.

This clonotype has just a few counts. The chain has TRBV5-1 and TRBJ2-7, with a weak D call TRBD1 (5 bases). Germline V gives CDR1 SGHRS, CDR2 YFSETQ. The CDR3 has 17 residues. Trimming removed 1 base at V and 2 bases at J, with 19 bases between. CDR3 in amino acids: CASSLSRASDSTYEQYV. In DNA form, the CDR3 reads TGCGCCAGCAGCTTGTCCAGGGCATCGGATTCTACCTACGAGCAGTACGTC.